These 16 T cell receptor beta chains were all obtained from the same sample, sequenced in a study of CD8 T cells in ankylosing spondylitis. In TCRdb, the 5' RACE reads were re-called with MiXCR into one record per CDR3 protein. Among 270,000 or so distinct CDR3 sequences, about 20% were seen once, and the ten largest hold less than 35%. The material sequenced was blood, either unsorted or a sorted T cell fraction (not recorded which). The receptor source for this set is a male donor with ankylosing spondylitis or in good health (not recorded which).

This clonotype was observed a handful of times. The V and J genes are TRBV28 and TRBJ2-1; a possible D gene is TRBD2 (6 bases). CDR3 size: 14 residues. V gave up 1 base and J gave up 12 bases, with 16 bases separating them. Germline lookup yields CDR1 MDHEN and CDR2 SYDVKM. DNA of the CDR3: TGTGCCAGCAGTTTATTCGGCGCAAAGGGAGGGCAGTTCTTC. This gives the protein CASSLFGAKGGQFF.

The rearrangement joins TRBV4-1 to TRBJ2-5; D is unclear. V lost 0 bases to trimming and J lost 3 bases, with 5 bases between them. Germline CDR1 is MGHRA and CDR2 is YSYEKL. This CDR3 is 13 amino acids long. CDR3 bases: TGCGCCAGCAGCCAAGAATTAGAAGAGACCCAGTACTTC. As protein: CASSQELEETQYF.

The V and J genes are TRBV9 and TRBJ2-1; 10 nucleotides agree with TRBD2. Germline assignment: CDR1 SGDLS and CDR2 YYNGEE. V was clipped by 3 bases and J by 4 bases; unmatched bases: 7. The CDR3 loop spans 16 amino acids. CDR3 residues: CASSGLTSGLYNEQFF. The CDR3 DNA follows: TGTGCCAGCAGCGGCTTGACTAGCGGGCTTTACAATGAGCAGTTCTTC.

This clonotype was recorded a few times. The rearrangement uses TRBV5-1 and TRBJ1-1; tentative D call: TRBD1 (5 bases). V was pared by 0 bases and J by 5 bases, with 14 bases between. The germline V gene encodes CDR1 SGHRS and CDR2 YFSETQ. The CDR3 contains 15 residues. Here the CDR3 reads CASSLEWGSGTEAFF. The CDR3 DNA sequence: TGCGCCAGCAGCTTGGAATGGGGCTCGGGGACTGAAGCTTTCTTT.

This clonotype was detected a few times. This CDR3 reads CASTTPGQVYTGELFF. CDR3 in DNA: TGTGCCAGCACCACCCCGGGACAGGTGTACACCGGGGAGCTGTTTTTT. The chain employs TRBV7-9 and TRBJ2-2; 8 nucleotides align to TRBD1. The V segment lost 7 bases and the J segment 3 bases; nucleotides outside the gene matches: 10. This CDR3 region has 16 residues. From germline, CDR1 is SEHNR and CDR2 FQNEAQ (reference sequence).

This clonotype appeared a few times. This chain connects TRBV12-3 or TRBV12-4 to TRBJ1-4; TRBD1 aligns across 7 bases. Losses at the gene ends were 10 bases for V and 0 bases for J; bases not matched to a gene: 5. There are 14 residues in the CDR3. The CDR3: CAIGQVATNEKLFF. In DNA, the CDR3 is TGTGCCATCGGACAGGTCGCAACTAATGAAAAACTGTTTTTT.

The chain is built from TRBV6-2 or TRBV6-3 and TRBJ2-1; 9 bases agree with TRBD2. Germline CDR1 MNHEY, CDR2 SVGEGT. The CDR3 loop spans 21 amino acids. V lost 0 bases, J lost 4 bases, and 19 bases stayed unmatched. The CDR3 is CASSYSGRLTSGGGNYNEQFF. The DNA for the CDR3 is TGTGCCAGCAGTTACTCAGGCCGATTGACTAGCGGAGGGGGGAATTACAATGAGCAGTTCTTC.

This clonotype has more than one count but fewer than ten. The chain recombines TRBV5-1 with TRBJ2-1, with 11 bases aligning to TRBD2. The CDR3 is made up of 16 amino acids. CDR1 and CDR2 from the germline V gene are SGHRS and YFSETQ. V was pared by 4 bases and J by 4 bases, with 7 bases of the junction left unmatched. CDR3 sequence (DNA): TGCGCCAGCAGCACAAGACTAGCGGGACAGTACAATGAGCAGTTCTTC. Protein sequence: CASSTRLAGQYNEQFF.

In this sample, this clonotype turned up a few times. The CDR3 loop is CASSPRQGYNEQFF. The CDR3 DNA reads TGTGCCAGCAGCCCGCGACAGGGCTACAATGAGCAGTTCTTC. This rearrangement joins TRBV7-9 to TRBJ2-1; TRBD1 matches 7 bases. CDR1 is SEHNR, CDR2 FQNEAQ, per germline (reference sequence). The V segment lost 5 bases and the J segment 3 bases; nucleotides outside the gene matches: 4. The CDR3 loop spans 14 amino acids.

This clonotype was counted only a few times. The rearrangement joins TRBV4-2 to TRBJ1-6; the D is unclear. Looked up from germline, CDR1 is LGHNA and CDR2 is YNFKEQ. The CDR3 spans 15 residues. V lost 4 bases, J lost 10 bases, and 17 bases lay in between. The CDR3: CASSLFLGKGSPLHF. DNA of the CDR3: TGTGCCAGCAGCCTTTTCTTAGGGAAAGGCTCACCCCTCCACTTT.

The chain employs TRBV27 and TRBJ1-4; 7 bases match TRBD1. Germline trimming cut 7 bases from V and 7 bases from J; bases unmatched to any gene: 3. In germline, CDR1 is MNHEY, CDR2 SMNVEV (reference sequence). CDR3 size: 12 residues. The CDR3 sequence is CASKNRGEKLFF. DNA for the CDR3: TGTGCCAGCAAAAACAGGGGTGAAAAACTGTTTTTT.

Many counts were recorded for this clonotype. The V call is TRBV15, the J call TRBJ2-5, with 9 positions matching TRBD1. CDR1 is LNHNV, CDR2 YYDKDF, per germline (reference sequence). The CDR3 loop spans 14 amino acids. V gave up 8 bases and J gave up 0 bases; unmatched junction bases: 4. This chain's CDR3 is CATGTGMDQETQYF. Written as DNA, the CDR3 is TGTGCCACCGGGACAGGGATGGACCAAGAGACCCAGTACTTC.

The J gene is TRBJ2-2, the V gene TRBV7-2; D is possibly TRBD2 (6 bases). Germline lookup yields CDR1 SGHTA and CDR2 FQGNSA. The CDR3 loop spans 14 amino acids. The germline V and J ends were trimmed by 4 bases and 6 bases, with 12 bases remaining between them. CDR3 DNA: TGTGCCAGCAGCTCCTGGGACTTGGCCGGGGAGCTGTTTTTT. Encoded protein: CASSSWDLAGELFF.

The gene calls are TRBV14 and TRBJ2-3; D not resolved. Trimming shortened V by 9 bases and J by 6 bases, and 19 bases separated the two germline ends. The V gene's germline CDR1 is SGHDN and CDR2 FVKESK. The CDR3 is 14 amino acids. This CDR3 is CASQASGAPDTQYF. The CDR3 DNA follows: TGTGCCAGTCAAGCCAGTGGAGCCCCGGATACGCAGTATTTT.

The sample holds many counts of this clonotype. The chain joins TRBV4-1 to TRBJ2-2, with D possibly TRBD2 on 5 matching bases. The CDR3 consists of 14 residues. V was pared by 2 bases and J by 7 bases, with 11 bases between. Per germline, CDR1 MGHRA and CDR2 YSYEKL. The CDR3 is CASSQPGVSGELFF. In nucleotides, the CDR3 is TGCGCCAGCAGCCAACCCGGGGTCAGCGGGGAGCTGTTTTTT.

In this sample, this clonotype turned up a few times. This chain uses TRBV7-3 with TRBJ2-7; no definite D call. The CDR3 is 8 amino acids. V was pared by 4 bases and J by 11 bases, with 3 bases between. Germline CDR1 and CDR2: SGHTA and FQGTGA. The CDR3 reads CASSSEYF. The DNA of the CDR3 is TGTGCCAGCAGCTCGGAGTACTTC.